The present TCR beta chain was sequenced within a study of T cell responses to AZD1222 COVID-19 vaccine. Only in-frame clones appear in the TCRdb table, and some are missing; sequencing was by immunoSEQ multiplex PCR. The sample holds around 130,000 clones; approximately 92% are singletons and the top ten take 4% to 5%. V lost 6 bases, J lost 4 bases, and 7 bases stayed unmatched. Germline CDR1 ENHRY, CDR2 SYGVKD. CDR3 length: 14 residues. The chain is built from TRBV10-3 and TRBJ2-7, with TRBD1 matching over 9 bases. This TCR was sampled from an adult who received the MenACWY meningococcal vaccine as a control. The source material was peripheral blood, sampled 28 days after the second dose of the MenACWY control vaccine. The CDR3 DNA reads TGTGCCATCAGCACACAGGGGGCGGGTTACGAGCAGTACGTC. Amino acids: CAISTQGAGYEQYV.